The T cell receptor beta chain under discussion was sequenced for a study of blood T cell repertoires in COVID-19 (TCRdb year 2020). Study-level background: Samples from collaborators originated in the United States, Italy and Spain and spanned both the acute and convalescent phases of COVID-19. The prospective study material was composed of cDNA or gDNA derived from T cells, B-cell-depleted T cells, or PBMCs. The dataset comprised deeply sampled blood TCRbeta repertoires from subjects exposed to, actively infected with, or recovered from COVID-19. A freely available public database, intended as a resource for researchers studying the immune response to SARS-CoV-2, is where the repertoires were released. The samples were drawn from the first 160 participants of the ongoing ImmuneRACE study and from 950 to 1,500 subjects provided by 6 global collaborators. Nearly every sample came with metadata listing a de-identified subject ID, COVID-19 status, age in years and sex. HLA class I and class II types, where available, came from metadata supplied by the sample provider rather than from assay-based typing. On the study overall, not on this receptor specifically: How much clinical and demographic metadata was included differed by source and by participant, and the metadata was provided uncurated.

The collaborating institutions used their own protocols to collect whole blood in K2EDTA tubes. For TCRbeta analysis, collaborator samples were shipped as frozen whole blood, as isolated PBMCs, or as DNA extracted from either sample type. The immunoSEQ Assay, a bias-controlled multiplex PCR, was used to amplify TCRbeta CDR3 regions from genomic DNA. In the paper's pipeline: The number of nucleated cells in each sample was estimated from the amplification of reference gene primers within the assay. To quantify the absolute abundance of each unique TCRbeta CDR3 rearrangement, sequence reads were collapsed and filtered. For each sample, productive Simpson clonality was calculated as the square root of Simpson's diversity index across productive rearrangements. Drawn from immuneACCESS, this table holds only the in-frame rearrangements with V and J called that TCRdb kept. Clones are partly lost; checked studies trace under half to an unresolved V gene and leave the rest unexplained. For V, J and clone size, that table is used; D and trimming come from the DNA. Recorded for this sample are roughly 170,000 clones; about 75% of them occurred a single time. The biggest ten clones account for approximately 26% of the sample.

In regard to this clone: Its cognate antigen has yet to be identified. Per-base quality was not reported, and no clone a single base away is much larger than it.

The sample was peripheral blood. The sequence came from a woman aged 70 to 79 with acute or convalescent COVID-19.

The CDR3 protein: CAWSIRGLAGGSETQYF. The nucleotides read TGTGCCTGGAGTATTAGGGGGCTAGCGGGAGGGTCAGAGACCCAGTACTTC. The chain is assembled from TRBV30 and TRBJ2-5, and TRBD2 matches 12 of the central bases. Reading from cysteine to phenylalanine, the CDR3 counts 17 amino acids. Solely the CDR3 DNA is kept, with 51 bases framed from the first base. Per the germline V gene (reference sequence), GTSNPN is the CDR1 and SVGIG is the CDR2. The germline V end is reduced by 2 bases and the J end by 4 bases; junction bases left unmatched: 11.